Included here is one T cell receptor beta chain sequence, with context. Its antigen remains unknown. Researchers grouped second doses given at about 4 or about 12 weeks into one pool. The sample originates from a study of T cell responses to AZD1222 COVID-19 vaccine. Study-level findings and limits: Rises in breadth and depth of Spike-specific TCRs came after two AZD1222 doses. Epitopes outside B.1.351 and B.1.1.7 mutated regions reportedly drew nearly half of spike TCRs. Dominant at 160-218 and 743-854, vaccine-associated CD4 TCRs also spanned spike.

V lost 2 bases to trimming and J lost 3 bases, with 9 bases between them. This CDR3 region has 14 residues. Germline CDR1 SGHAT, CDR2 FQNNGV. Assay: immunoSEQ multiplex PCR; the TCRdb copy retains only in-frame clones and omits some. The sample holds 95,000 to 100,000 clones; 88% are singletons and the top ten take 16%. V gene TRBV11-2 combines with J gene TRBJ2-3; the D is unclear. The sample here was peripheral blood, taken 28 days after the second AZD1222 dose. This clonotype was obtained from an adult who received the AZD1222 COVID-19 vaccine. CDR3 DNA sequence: TGTGCCAGCAGCTTATCTGGTATTACAGATACGCAGTATTTT. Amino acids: CASSLSGITDTQYF.